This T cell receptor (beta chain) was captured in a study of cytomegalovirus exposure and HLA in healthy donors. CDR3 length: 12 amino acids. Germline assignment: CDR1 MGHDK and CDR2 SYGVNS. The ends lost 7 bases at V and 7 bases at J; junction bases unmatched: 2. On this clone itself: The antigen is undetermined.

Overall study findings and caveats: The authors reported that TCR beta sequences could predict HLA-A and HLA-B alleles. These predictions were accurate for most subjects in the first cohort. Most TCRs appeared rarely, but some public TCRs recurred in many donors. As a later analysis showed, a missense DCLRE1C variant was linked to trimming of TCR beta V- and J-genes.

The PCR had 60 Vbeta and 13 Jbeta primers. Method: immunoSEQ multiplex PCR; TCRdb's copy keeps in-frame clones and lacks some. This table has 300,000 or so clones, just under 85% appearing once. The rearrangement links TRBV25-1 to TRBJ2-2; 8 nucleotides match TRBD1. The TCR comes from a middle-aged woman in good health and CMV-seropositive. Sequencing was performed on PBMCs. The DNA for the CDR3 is TGTGCCAGCACGGACAGGGTCGGGGAGCTGTTTTTT. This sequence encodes CASTDRVGELFF.